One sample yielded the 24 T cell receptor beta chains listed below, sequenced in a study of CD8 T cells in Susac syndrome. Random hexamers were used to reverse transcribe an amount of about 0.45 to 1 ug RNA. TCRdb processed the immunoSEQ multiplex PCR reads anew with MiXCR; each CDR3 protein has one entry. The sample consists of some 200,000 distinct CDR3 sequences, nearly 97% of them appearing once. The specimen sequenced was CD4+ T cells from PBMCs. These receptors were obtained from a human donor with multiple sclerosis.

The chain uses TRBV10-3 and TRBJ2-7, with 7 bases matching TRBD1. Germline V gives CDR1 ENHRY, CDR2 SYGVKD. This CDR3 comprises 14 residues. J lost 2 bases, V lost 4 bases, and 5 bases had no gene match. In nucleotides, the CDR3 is TGTGCCATCAGTGGGGGGACAGCGACCTACGAGCAGTACTTC. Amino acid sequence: CAISGGTATYEQYF.

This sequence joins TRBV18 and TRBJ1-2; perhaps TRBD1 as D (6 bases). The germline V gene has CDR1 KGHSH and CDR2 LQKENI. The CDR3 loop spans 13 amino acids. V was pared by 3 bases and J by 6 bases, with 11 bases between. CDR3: CASSPQGMHGYTF. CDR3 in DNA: TGTGCCAGCTCACCCCAGGGGATGCATGGCTACACCTTC.

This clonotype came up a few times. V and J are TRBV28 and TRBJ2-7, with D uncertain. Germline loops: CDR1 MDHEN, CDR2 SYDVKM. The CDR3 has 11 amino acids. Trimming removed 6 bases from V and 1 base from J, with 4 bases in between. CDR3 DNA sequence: TGTGCCAGCAGAGGATCCTACGAGCAGTACTTC. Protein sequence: CASRGSYEQYF.

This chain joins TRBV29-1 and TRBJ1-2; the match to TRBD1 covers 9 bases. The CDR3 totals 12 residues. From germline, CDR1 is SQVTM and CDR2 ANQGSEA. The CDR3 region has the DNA TGCAGGACTGGGGACAGGGTCTATGGCTACACCTTC. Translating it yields CRTGDRVYGYTF. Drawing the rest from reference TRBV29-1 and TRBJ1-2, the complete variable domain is SAVISQKPSRDICQRGTSLTIQCQVDSQVTMMFWYRQQPGQSLTLIATANQGSEATYESGFVIDKFPISRPNLTFSTLTVSNMSPEDSSIYLCRTGDRVYGYTFGSGTRLTVV.

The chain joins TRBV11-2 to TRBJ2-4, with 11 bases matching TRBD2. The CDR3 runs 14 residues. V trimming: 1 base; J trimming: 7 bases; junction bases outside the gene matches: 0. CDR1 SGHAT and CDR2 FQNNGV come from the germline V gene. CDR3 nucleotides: TGTGCCAGCAGCTTAGTAGCGGGAGGGAACATTCAGTACTTC. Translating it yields CASSLVAGGNIQYF.

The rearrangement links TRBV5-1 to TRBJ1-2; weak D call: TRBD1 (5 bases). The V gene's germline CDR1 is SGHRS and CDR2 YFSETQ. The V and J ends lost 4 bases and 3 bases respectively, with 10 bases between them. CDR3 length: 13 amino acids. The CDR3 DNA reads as TGCGCCAGCAGCGAAAGGGGAGACTATGGCTACACCTTC. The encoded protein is CASSERGDYGYTF.

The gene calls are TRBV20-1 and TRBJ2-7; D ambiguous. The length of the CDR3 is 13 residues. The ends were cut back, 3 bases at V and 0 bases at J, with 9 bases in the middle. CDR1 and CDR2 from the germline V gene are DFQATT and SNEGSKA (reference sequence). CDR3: CSASGDRSYEQYF. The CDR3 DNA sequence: TGCAGTGCTAGCGGTGACCGCTCCTACGAGCAGTACTTC.

In DNA, the CDR3 is TGCGCCAGCAGTCACCCTGCCCAGCGGGAGGTATCATACAATGAGCAGTTCTTC. Residues: CASSHPAQREVSYNEQFF. The chain combines TRBV23-1 with TRBJ2-1; 9 nucleotides agree with TRBD2. TRBV23-1 carries the ORF label, with uncertain function. The CDR3 is made up of 18 amino acids. V was clipped by 3 bases and J by 4 bases; unmatched bases: 13.

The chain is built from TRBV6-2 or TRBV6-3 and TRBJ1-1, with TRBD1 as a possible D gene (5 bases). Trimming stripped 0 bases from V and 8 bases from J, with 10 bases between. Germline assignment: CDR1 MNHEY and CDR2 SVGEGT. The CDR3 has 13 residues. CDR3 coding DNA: TGTGCCAGCAGTTACTCCCACACAGGAGAAGCTTTCTTT. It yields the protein CASSYSHTGEAFF.

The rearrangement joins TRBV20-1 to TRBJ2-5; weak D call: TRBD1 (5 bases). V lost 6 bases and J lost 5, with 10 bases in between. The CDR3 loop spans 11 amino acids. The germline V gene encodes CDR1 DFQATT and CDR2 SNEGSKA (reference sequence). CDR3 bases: TGCAGTGCAGAAAGGGGCGAGACCCAGTACTTC. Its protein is CSAERGETQYF.

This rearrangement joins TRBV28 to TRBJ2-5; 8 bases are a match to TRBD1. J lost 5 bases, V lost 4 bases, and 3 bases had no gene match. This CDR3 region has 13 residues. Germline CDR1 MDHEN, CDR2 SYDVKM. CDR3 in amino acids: CASSWTGLETQYF. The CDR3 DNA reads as TGTGCCAGCAGTTGGACAGGGCTGGAGACCCAGTACTTC.

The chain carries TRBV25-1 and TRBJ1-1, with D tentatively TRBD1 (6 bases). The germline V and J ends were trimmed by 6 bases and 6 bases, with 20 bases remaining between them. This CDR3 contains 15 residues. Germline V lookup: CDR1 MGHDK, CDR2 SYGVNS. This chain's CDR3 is CASSETGFAGSEAFF. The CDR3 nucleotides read TGTGCCAGCAGCGAGACAGGTTTCGCGGGGTCTGAAGCTTTCTTT.

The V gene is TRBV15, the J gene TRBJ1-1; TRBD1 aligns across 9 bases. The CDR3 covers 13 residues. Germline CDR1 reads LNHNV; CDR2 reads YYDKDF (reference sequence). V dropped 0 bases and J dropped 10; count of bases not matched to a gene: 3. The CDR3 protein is CATSREDRGRAFF. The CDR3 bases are TGTGCCACCAGCAGAGAGGACAGGGGAAGAGCTTTCTTT.

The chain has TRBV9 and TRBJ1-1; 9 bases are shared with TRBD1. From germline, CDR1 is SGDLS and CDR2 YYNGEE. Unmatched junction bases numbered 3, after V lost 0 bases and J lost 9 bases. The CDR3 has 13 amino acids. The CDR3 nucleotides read TGTGCCAGCAGCGTAGCCGGGACAGGGCAAGCTTTCTTT. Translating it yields CASSVAGTGQAFF. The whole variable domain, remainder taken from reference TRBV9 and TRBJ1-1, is DSGVTQTPKHLITATGQRVTLRCSPRSGDLSVYWYQQSLDQGLQFLIQYYNGEERAKGNILERFSAQQFPDLHSELNLSSLELGDSALYFCASSVAGTGQAFFGQGTRLTVV.

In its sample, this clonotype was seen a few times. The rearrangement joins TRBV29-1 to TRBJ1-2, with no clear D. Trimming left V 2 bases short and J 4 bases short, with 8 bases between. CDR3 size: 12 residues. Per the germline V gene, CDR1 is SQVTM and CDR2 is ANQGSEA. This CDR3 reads CSVESRSYGYTF. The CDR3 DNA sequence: TGCAGCGTTGAATCCAGAAGCTATGGCTACACCTTC. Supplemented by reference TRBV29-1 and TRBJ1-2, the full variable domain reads SAVISQKPSRDICQRGTSLTIQCQVDSQVTMMFWYRQQPGQSLTLIATANQGSEATYESGFVIDKFPISRPNLTFSTLTVSNMSPEDSSIYLCSVESRSYGYTFGSGTRLTVV.

Here the CDR3 DNA reads TGTGCCAGCAGCGCTAGCGGGAGTACTTATTCGGAGCAGTACTTC. It specifies CASSASGSTYSEQYF. This chain uses TRBV9 with TRBJ2-7; 10 bases line up with TRBD2. Germline V lookup: CDR1 SGDLS, CDR2 YYNGEE. The CDR3 extends over 15 amino acids. The V segment lost 3 bases and the J segment 7 bases; nucleotides outside the gene matches: 10.

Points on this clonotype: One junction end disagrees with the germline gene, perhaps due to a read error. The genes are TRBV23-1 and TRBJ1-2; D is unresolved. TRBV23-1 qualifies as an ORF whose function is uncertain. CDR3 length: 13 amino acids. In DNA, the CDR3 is TGCGCCAGGAGTCCGCCGGGCGTGGGGGGCTACACCTTC. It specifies CARSPPGVGGYTF.

The CDR3 sequence is CASSHRDREETQYF. CDR3 in DNA: TGTGCCAGCAGCCACCGGGACAGGGAGGAGACCCAGTACTTC. The J gene is TRBJ2-5, the V gene TRBV3-1, with 9 nucleotides matching TRBD1. Germline CDR1 and CDR2: LGHDT and YNNKEL (reference sequence). The CDR3 is 14 amino acids. Trimming cost V 3 bases and J 5 bases; bases outside gene matches: 4.

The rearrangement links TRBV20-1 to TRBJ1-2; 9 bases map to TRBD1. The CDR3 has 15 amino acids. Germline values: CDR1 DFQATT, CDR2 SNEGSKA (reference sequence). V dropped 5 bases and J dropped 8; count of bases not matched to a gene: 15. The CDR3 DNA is TGCAGTGCTTTCCGACAGCCCGGGACAGGGAGCGGCTACACCTTC. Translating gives CSAFRQPGTGSGYTF.

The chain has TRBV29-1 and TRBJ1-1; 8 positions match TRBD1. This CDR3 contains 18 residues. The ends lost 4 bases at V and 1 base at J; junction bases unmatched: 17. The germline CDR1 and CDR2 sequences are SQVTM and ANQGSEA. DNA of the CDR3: TGCAGCGTTGCCATAAACTTGGGGAGGGACAGGAAGAACACTGAAGCTTTCTTT. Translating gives CSVAINLGRDRKNTEAFF.

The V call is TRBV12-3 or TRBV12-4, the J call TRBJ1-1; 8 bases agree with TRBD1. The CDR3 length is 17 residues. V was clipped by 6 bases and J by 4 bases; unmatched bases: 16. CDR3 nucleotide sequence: TGTGCCAGCAGCCTAGGGACCCCAGGGGGCAAGGGCACTGAAGCTTTCTTT. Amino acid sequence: CASSLGTPGGKGTEAFF.

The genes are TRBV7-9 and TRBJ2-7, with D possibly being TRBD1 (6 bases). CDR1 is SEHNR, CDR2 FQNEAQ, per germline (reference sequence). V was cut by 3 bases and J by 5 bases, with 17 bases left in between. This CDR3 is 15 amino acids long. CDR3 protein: CASSFVTGTHDEQYF. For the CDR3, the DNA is TGTGCCAGCAGCTTCGTGACTGGGACACACGACGAGCAGTACTTC.

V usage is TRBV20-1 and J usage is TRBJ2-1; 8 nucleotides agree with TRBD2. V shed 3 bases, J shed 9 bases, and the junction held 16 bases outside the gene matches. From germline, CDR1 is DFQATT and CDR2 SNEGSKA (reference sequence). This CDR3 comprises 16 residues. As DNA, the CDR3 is TGCAGTGCTAGTTTGATGAGCGGGAGCCGATCGGGTGAGCAGTTCTTC. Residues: CSASLMSGSRSGEQFF.

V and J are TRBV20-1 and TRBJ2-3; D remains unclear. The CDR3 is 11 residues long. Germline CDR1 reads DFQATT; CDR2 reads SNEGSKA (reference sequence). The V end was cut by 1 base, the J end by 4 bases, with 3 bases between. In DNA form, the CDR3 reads TGCAGTGCTAGAGTATCAGATACGCAGTATTTT. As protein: CSARVSDTQYF.